This T cell receptor (beta chain) was captured by sequencing in a study of cytomegalovirus exposure and HLA in healthy donors. Study details: As an earlier analysis found, roughly 170 million T cells yielded about 120 million unique TCR beta sequences.

The PCR ran on 60 Vbeta and 13 Jbeta primers. TCRdb's copy holds only in-frame clones and misses some; the assay was immunoSEQ multiplex PCR. This table holds about 130,000 clones, 81% found once. For this clone: Its cognate antigen is unknown.

This CDR3 is 12 amino acids long. Germline CDR1 is MGHDK and CDR2 is SYGVNS. Between the trimmed V and J ends, which lost 5 bases and 7 bases, there was a span of 11 bases. Findings of the study overall: The study carried out a later analysis of TCR beta sequences. It associated some 17,000 of them with specific HLA alleles at a false discovery rate of 0.05. In a later analysis, V- and J-gene trimming of beta chains associated with a DCLRE1C missense variant, replicated independently.

The chain couples TRBV25-1 to TRBJ1-2, with unresolved D. The receptor was derived from a man aged 18 to 35 in good health and CMV-seronegative. The sample was PBMCs. CDR3 amino acids: CASSFAGLGYTF. As DNA, the CDR3 is TGTGCCAGCAGTTTCGCAGGTCTTGGCTACACCTTC.